The present T cell receptor (beta chain) was sequenced within a study of blood T cell repertoires in COVID-19. Background on the study: The United States, Italy and Spain provided the acute and convalescent COVID-19 samples. In each case, the material was cDNA or gDNA derived from T cells, B-cell-depleted T cells, or PBMCs.

As handled by the study authors: Amplified reference gene primers provided the basis for estimating nucleated cell counts. This table comes from immunoSEQ multiplex PCR, and its TCRdb copy is limited to in-frame clones, with some not included. The V and J calls and clone size come from that table; D and trimming were worked out from the DNA. The sample contains roughly 380,000 clones, roughly 80% of which appear only once. The CDR3 contains 16 residues. V dropped 3 bases and J dropped 7; count of bases not matched to a gene: 12. CDR1 is SEHNR, CDR2 FQNEAQ, per germline (reference sequence). The source of this sequence is a human donor with acute or convalescent COVID-19. The donor label of this sample is uncertain. The genes are TRBV7-9 and TRBJ2-3; 8 bases are shared with TRBD1. Material: peripheral blood. In nucleotides, the CDR3 is TGTGCCAGCAGCTTTAGTACAGGGGGTGCCAGGAATACGCAGTATTTT. It is translated as CASSFSTGGARNTQYF. Drawing the rest from reference TRBV7-9 and TRBJ2-3, the complete variable domain is DTGVSQNPRHKITKRGQNVTFRCDPISEHNRLYWYRQTLGQGPEFLTYFQNEAQLEKSRLLSDRFSAERPKGSFSTLEIQRTEQGDSAMYLCASSFSTGGARNTQYFGPGTRLTVL.